This T cell receptor (beta chain) emerged from a study of control samples from healthy donors and cancer patients. The repertoire was sequenced with immunoSEQ multiplex PCR; TCRdb's copy has only in-frame clones and lacks some. Of 100,000 to 150,000 clones detected, roughly 92% appear once; the ten largest clones hold about 5.5%. The CDR3 loop spans 11 amino acids. After removal of 5 bases from V and 12 bases from J, the junction contained 5 bases not matched to a gene. In germline, CDR1 is SNHLY, CDR2 FYNNEI. This chain connects TRBV2 to TRBJ2-3, with 7 positions matching TRBD1. Sequenced sample: blood. The sequence was obtained from a man aged 18 to 30 in good health. The CDR3 reads CASSFDRAQYF. Here the CDR3 DNA reads TGTGCCAGCAGTTTCGACAGGGCCCAGTATTTT.